One and the same sample provided the 8 T cell receptor beta chains below, sequenced in a study of T cells in Graves' hyperthyroidism and ophthalmopathy. What was amplified from RNA transcripts were TCR beta CDR3 regions. Using the HTBI primer set, a first-round RT-PCR was run on the TCR CDR3. Each CDR3 protein is one row after TCRdb ran MiXCR on the multiplex PCR reads. This sample has hundreds of thousands of distinct CDR3 sequences, with 13% to 15% found just once. Specimen: blood. Every receptor here comes from a woman aged 18-35 years with Graves' hyperthyroidism.

The chain employs TRBV11-2 and TRBJ2-1, with 7 bases matching TRBD2. This CDR3 spans 18 amino acids. Looked up from germline, CDR1 is SGHAT and CDR2 is FQNNGV. V dropped 1 base and J dropped 4; count of bases not matched to a gene: 13. The CDR3 loop reads CASSLVGGDYAVYNEQFF. The CDR3 DNA reads TGTGCCAGCAGCTTAGTGGGGGGGGATTATGCGGTTTACAATGAGCAGTTCTTC. The full variable domain, in which reference TRBV11-2 and TRBJ2-1 provide the parts outside the CDR3, is EAGVAQSPRYKIIEKRQSVAFWCNPISGHATLYWYQQILGQGPKLLIQFQNNGVVDDSQLPKDRFSAERLKGVDSTLKIQPAKLEDSAVYLCASSLVGGDYAVYNEQFFGPGTRLTVL.

Comments on this clonotype: A much bigger clone sits one base away, suggesting this may be a read error. The rearrangement joins TRBV6-2 or TRBV6-3 to TRBJ1-5; 7 bases line up with TRBD1. The ends lost 7 bases at V and 4 bases at J; junction bases unmatched: 13. Germline V CDR1 and CDR2: MNHEY, SVGEGT. This CDR3 contains 16 residues. CDR3 in amino acids: CASNGQADPSNQPQHF. CDR3 DNA sequence: TGTGCCAGCAACGGACAGGCCGATCCCTCTAATCAGCCCCAGCATTTT.

This clonotype has just a few counts. The V call is TRBV20-1, the J call TRBJ2-5; D might be TRBD2 (5 bases). V gave up 0 bases and J gave up 5 bases, with 16 bases separating them. The germline V gene encodes CDR1 DFQATT and CDR2 SNEGSKA (reference sequence). The CDR3 is 15 amino acids. The CDR3 protein is CSAREGPRGWETQYF. The CDR3 DNA sequence: TGCAGTGCTAGAGAGGGCCCCCGGGGATGGGAGACCCAGTACTTC.

This clonotype was counted at least ten times. The chain carries TRBV20-1 and TRBJ2-7, with 8 bases that match TRBD1. Germline-derived CDR1 and CDR2 are DFQATT and SNEGSKA (reference sequence). Trimming took 3 bases from V and 7 from J; bases not matched to a gene: 11. CDR3 size: 14 residues. CDR3 sequence: CSARPTGVSGEQYF. Written as DNA, the CDR3 is TGCAGTGCTAGGCCGACAGGGGTTTCGGGTGAGCAGTACTTC.

This clonotype was counted only a few times. The gene calls are TRBV27 and TRBJ1-1; tentative D call: TRBD1 (5 bases). V dropped 7 bases and J dropped 8 bases, with 29 bases sitting between them. Germline loops: CDR1 MNHEY, CDR2 SMNVEV (reference sequence). This CDR3 region has 17 residues. CDR3 in amino acids: CASMLLSRRGGAPEAFF. In nucleotides, the CDR3 is TGTGCCAGCATGTTGTTGTCCCGACGGGGAGGGGCGCCCGAAGCTTTCTTT.

This clonotype was seen repeatedly, ten times or more. The chain couples TRBV20-1 to TRBJ2-5; D is possibly TRBD1 (6 bases). Germline CDR1 is DFQATT and CDR2 is SNEGSKA (reference sequence). Between the trimmed V and J ends, which lost 5 bases and 5 bases, there was a span of 12 bases. This CDR3 has 12 residues. The CDR3 sequence: CSAGRGRETQYF. The CDR3 nucleotides are TGCAGTGCTGGCAGGGGTCGGGAGACCCAGTACTTC.

The V and J genes are TRBV20-1 and TRBJ1-2, with D unclear. The CDR3 has 14 amino acids. The germline V gene encodes CDR1 DFQATT and CDR2 SNEGSKA (reference sequence). V lost 5 bases and J lost 1, with 14 bases in between. CDR3 sequence: CSAPLRSLNYGYTF. CDR3 in DNA: TGCAGTGCTCCTTTACGGAGCCTTAACTATGGCTACACCTTC.

At least ten counts were recorded for this clonotype. This chain links TRBV30 with TRBJ1-1, with 10 bases lining up with TRBD1. Germline V gives CDR1 GTSNPN, CDR2 SVGIG (reference sequence). Trimming removed 2 bases from V and 4 bases from J; junction bases left unmatched: 7. The CDR3 consists of 15 residues. This CDR3 reads CAWSSTWTGGTEAFF. The CDR3 coding sequence is TGTGCCTGGAGTTCAACTTGGACAGGGGGCACTGAAGCTTTCTTT.